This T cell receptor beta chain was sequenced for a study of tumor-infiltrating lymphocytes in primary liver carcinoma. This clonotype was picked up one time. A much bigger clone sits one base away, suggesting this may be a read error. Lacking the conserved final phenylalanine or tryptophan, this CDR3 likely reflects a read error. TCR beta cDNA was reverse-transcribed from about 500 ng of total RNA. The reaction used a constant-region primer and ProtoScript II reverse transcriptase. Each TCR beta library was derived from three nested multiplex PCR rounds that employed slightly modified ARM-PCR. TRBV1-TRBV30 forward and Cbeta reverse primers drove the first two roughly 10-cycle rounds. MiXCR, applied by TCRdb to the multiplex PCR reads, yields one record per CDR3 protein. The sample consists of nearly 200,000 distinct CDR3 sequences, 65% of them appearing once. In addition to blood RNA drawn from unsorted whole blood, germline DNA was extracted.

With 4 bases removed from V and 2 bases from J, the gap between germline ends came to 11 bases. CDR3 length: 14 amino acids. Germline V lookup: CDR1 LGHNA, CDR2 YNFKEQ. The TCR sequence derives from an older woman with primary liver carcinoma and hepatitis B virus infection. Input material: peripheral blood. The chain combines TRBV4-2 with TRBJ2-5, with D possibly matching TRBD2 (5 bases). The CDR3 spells CASSLAGQQETQYL. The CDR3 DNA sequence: TGTGCCAGCAGCCTCGCGGGCCAACAAGAGACCCAGTACTTA.